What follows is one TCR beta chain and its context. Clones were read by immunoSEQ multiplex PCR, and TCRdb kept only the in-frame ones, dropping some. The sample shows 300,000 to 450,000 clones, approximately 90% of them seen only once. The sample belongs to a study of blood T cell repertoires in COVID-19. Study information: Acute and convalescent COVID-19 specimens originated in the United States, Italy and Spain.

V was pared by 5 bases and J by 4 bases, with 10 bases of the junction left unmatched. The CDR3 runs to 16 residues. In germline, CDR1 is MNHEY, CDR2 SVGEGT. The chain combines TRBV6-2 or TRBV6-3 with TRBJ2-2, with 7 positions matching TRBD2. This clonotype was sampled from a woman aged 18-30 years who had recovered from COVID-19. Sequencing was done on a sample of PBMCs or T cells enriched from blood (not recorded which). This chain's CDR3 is CASSATSEEPTGELFF. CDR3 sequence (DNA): TGTGCCAGCAGTGCTACTAGCGAAGAACCCACCGGGGAGCTGTTTTTT.